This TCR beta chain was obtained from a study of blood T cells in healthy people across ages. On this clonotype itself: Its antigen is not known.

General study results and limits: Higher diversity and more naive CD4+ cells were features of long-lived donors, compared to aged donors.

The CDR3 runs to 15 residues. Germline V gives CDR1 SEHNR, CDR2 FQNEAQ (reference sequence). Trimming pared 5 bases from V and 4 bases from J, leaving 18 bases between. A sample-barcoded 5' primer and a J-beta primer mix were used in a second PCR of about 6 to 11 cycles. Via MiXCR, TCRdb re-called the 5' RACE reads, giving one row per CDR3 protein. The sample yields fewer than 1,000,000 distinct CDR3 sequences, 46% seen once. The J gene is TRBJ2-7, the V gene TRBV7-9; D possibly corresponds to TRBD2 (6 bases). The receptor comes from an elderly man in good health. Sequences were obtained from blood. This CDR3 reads CASSPRGVSGYEQYF. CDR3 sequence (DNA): TGTGCCAGCAGCCCCCGCGGGGTATCCGGGTACGAGCAGTACTTC.